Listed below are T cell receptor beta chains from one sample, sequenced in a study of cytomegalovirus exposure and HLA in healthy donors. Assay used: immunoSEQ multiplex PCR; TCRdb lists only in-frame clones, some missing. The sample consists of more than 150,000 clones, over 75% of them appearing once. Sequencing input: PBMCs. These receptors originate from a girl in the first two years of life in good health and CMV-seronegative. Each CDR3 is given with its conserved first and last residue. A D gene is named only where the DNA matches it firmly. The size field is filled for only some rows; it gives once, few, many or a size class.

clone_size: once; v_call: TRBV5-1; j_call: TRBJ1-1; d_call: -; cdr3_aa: CASQWGGVDTEAFF; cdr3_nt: TGCGCCAGTCAATGGGGGGGTGTGGACACTGAAGCTTTCTTT
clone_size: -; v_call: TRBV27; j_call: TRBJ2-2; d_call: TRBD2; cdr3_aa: CASKGASGKSGELFF; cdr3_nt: TGTGCCAGCAAGGGGGCTAGCGGGAAGAGCGGGGAGCTGTTTTTT
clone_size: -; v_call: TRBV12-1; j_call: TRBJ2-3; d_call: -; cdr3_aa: CASSPRVPGTDTQYF; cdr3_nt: TGTGCCAGCAGCCCCCGGGTCCCTGGCACAGATACGCAGTATTTT
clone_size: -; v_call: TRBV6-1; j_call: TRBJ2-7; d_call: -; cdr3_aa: CASNYDRMYEQYF; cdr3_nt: TGTGCCAGCAATTATGACAGAATGTACGAGCAGTACTTC
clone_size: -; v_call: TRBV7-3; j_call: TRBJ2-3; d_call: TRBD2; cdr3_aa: CASSLGSMGGRADTQYF; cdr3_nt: TGTGCCAGCAGCTTGGGTTCTATGGGCGGGAGGGCCGATACGCAGTATTTT
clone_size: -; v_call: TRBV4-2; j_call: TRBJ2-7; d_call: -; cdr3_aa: CASSQDWAGTYEQYF; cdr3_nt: TGTGCCAGCAGCCAAGATTGGGCGGGAACCTACGAGCAGTACTTC
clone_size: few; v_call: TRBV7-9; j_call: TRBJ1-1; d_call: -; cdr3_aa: CASSYGHGPAFF; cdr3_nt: TGTGCCAGCAGCTACGGACACGGGCCCGCTTTCTTT
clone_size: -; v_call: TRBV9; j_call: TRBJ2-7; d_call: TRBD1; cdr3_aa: CASSARDRGTYFYEQYF; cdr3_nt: TGTGCCAGCAGCGCGCGTGACAGGGGAACATATTTCTACGAGCAGTACTTC
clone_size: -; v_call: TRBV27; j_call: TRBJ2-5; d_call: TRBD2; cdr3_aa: CASSSLGAGEETQYF; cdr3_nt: TGTGCCAGCAGTTCCCTTGGGGCGGGGGAAGAGACCCAGTACTTC
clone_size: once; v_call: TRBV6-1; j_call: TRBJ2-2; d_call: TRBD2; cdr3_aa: CASSEPLAGENTGELFF; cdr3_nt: TGTGCCAGCAGTGAACCCCTAGCGGGAGAGAACACCGGGGAGCTGTTTTTT
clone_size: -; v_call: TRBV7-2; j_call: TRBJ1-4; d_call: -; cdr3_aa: CASSLSRVGEKLFF; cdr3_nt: TGTGCCAGCAGCTTAAGCAGGGTCGGCGAAAAACTGTTTTTT
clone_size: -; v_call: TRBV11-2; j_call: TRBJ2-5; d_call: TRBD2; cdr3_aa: CASSFGRLAGVLREETQYF; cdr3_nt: TGTGCCAGCAGCTTCGGCAGACTAGCGGGGGTGCTAAGGGAAGAGACCCAGTACTTC
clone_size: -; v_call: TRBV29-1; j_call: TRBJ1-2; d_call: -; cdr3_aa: CSVEIYGTRYHGYTF; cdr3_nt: TGCAGCGTTGAAATCTACGGGACTAGGTATCATGGCTACACCTTC
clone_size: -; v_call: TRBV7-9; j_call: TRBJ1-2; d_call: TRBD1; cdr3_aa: CASSAQGANGYTF; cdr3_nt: TGTGCCAGCAGCGCCCAGGGGGCGAATGGCTACACCTTC
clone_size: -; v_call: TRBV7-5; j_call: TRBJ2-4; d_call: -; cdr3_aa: CVRSSPGGIAKNIQYF; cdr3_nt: TGTGTCAGAAGCTCCCCGGGGGGAATAGCCAAAAACATTCAGTACTTC
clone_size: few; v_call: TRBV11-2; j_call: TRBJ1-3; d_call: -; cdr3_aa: CASSLDVPSGNTIYF; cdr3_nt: TGTGCCAGCAGCTTAGACGTTCCCTCTGGAAACACCATATATTTT
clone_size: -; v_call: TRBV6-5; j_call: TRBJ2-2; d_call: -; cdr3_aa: CASSYGIYAGELFF; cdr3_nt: TGTGCCAGCAGTTACGGTATCTATGCCGGGGAGCTGTTTTTT
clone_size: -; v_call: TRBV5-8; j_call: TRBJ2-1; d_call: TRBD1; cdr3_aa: CASSLAQGVSSFQNEQFF; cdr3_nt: TGTGCCAGCAGCTTGGCACAGGGGGTCTCTTCTTTCCAAAATGAGCAGTTCTTC
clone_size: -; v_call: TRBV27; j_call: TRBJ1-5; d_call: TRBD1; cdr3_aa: CASRAYGQGRQPQHF; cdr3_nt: TGTGCCAGCCGCGCCTACGGACAGGGGAGGCAGCCCCAGCATTTT
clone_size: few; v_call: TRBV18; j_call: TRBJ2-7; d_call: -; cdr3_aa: CASSPGASVLTEQYF; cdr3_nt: TGTGCCAGCTCACCAGGGGCTAGCGTATTGACCGAGCAGTACTTC
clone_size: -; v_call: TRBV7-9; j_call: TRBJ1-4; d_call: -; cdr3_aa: CASSLSGTSNEKLFF; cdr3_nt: TGTGCCAGCAGCTTAAGCGGGACAAGTAATGAAAAACTGTTTTTT